This entry concerns a single TCR beta chain. This specimen belongs to a study of blood T cell repertoires in COVID-19. Study background: There were acute and convalescent COVID-19 samples, and they came from the United States, Italy and Spain. PBMCs, B-cell-depleted T cells, or T cells provided the cDNA or gDNA that made up the material.

The CDR3 has 15 residues. V shed 5 bases and J 6 bases; nucleotides not matched to a gene: 10. Per the germline V gene, CDR1 is SGHRS and CDR2 is YFSETQ. As originally analysed: Counts of nucleated cells, estimated from reference gene primer amplification, were obtained. TCRdb's table, derived via immunoSEQ multiplex PCR, lists solely in-frame clones and lacks some. V, J and clone size reflect that table, while D and trimming were determined from the DNA. The repertoire has 150,000 to 200,000 clones, about 74% of them found once; the top ten carry 2.5% to 3.5%. This receptor was taken from an elderly woman with acute or convalescent COVID-19. V and J are TRBV5-1 and TRBJ2-2; 7 bases line up with TRBD1. The sequencing sample was made of peripheral blood. DNA for the CDR3: TGCGCCAGCAGTCGGGACAGCTCGAAGGCCGGGGAGCTGTTTTTT. Amino acids: CASSRDSSKAGELFF.